This TCR beta chain was recorded in a study of lymphopenia after photon versus proton radiotherapy. Study observations and caveats: Under photons, naive T cells and diversity fell while effector/memory populations rose. Post-nadir diversity loss with photons came from oligoclonal expansion, particularly CD8+ Temra cells.

Remarks on this clone: Its antigen is undetermined.

TCRdb's table, derived via immunoSEQ multiplex PCR, lists solely in-frame clones and lacks some. The sample gives 160,000 or so clones, around nine tenths of which show up once; around 5% is in the top ten. V was cut by 2 bases and J by 9 bases, with 8 bases left in between. The CDR3 has 12 amino acids. From germline, CDR1 is GTSNPN and CDR2 SVGIG (reference sequence). This TCR derives from a man aged 45-65 years with gastric cancer. The V call is TRBV30, the J call TRBJ1-6; TRBD1 might be the D (5 bases). The sample here was peripheral blood, taken from a patient treated with photon-based radiotherapy. The DNA of the CDR3 is TGTGCCTGGAGTTTAGACAGTTCACCCCTCCACTTT. This sequence encodes CAWSLDSSPLHF.